This TCR beta chain appears in the sequencing data of a study of siplizumab effects on memory and regulatory T cells. Germline assignment: CDR1 MDHEN and CDR2 SYDVKM. Trimming shortened V by 6 bases and J by 4 bases, and 21 bases separated the two germline ends. The CDR3 is 16 amino acids. Study-level points and caveats: In unstimulated cells, naive T cells appeared more diverse than memory T cells and seemed major alloresponse contributors. Suppressive capability of dividing Tregs from siplizumab cultures went unverified. Siplizumab significantly decreased alloreactive sequences from unstimulated CD4+ memory cells.

Here immunoSEQ multiplex PCR was the method, and the copy in TCRdb shows in-frame clones only, minus some. The sample records under 100,000 clones, roughly 87% being singletons. Turning to this clone: Its antigen is not known.

The clonotype was recovered from a human donor in good health. The chain couples TRBV28 to TRBJ1-2; possibly TRBD1 for D (5 bases). The sequenced sample consisted of Tregs sorted from blood. The CDR3 is CASSSGGGGTFYGYTF. The CDR3 bases are TGTGCCAGCAGCTCGGGCGGGGGAGGCACTTTCTATGGCTACACCTTC.